The T cell receptor (beta chain) described here comes from a study of response to subunit inactivated influenza vaccine (dated by TCRdb to 2016 to 2019). As for the study more broadly: Deep quantitative T cell receptor repertoire profiling was used in the study to track responses to a trivalent subunit inactivated influenza vaccine. Points the paper makes about the study in general: It was suggested by the authors that each seasonal influenza vaccination may recruit only a limited number of new T cells.

The library was prepared using RT-PCR. Reads for this sample came from an Illumina HiSeq 2500. TCRdb ran its own pipeline on the public reads, namely fastp trimming at Q25 and MiXCR clone calling, and kept in-frame beta chains. Rows are unified per CDR3 protein, each entry keeping the most common DNA and genes. The table for this sample lists some 800,000 distinct CDR3 sequences; 20% to 25% of them were counted only once. Around 9.6% of the sample rests with the top ten. This clonotype was seen only a few times. Its binding antigen is unknown. No base quality values were provided; no much bigger clone lies one nucleotide off. Including the terminal cysteine and phenylalanine, the CDR3 comprises 17 residues. Only CDR3 DNA is held: 51 bases, read in frame from base 1. The CDR1 and CDR2 encoded by the germline V gene (reference sequence) are DFQATT and SNEGSKA. The V end gives up 6 bases and the J end 4 bases, leaving 18 bases in the junction not matched to a gene.

The rearranged chain carries TRBV20-1 and TRBJ2-1, and 7 bases in between align with TRBD2. The TCR originated in a man aged 45 to 65 who received an inactivated influenza vaccine. Donor details come from another sample of the same person, matched by shared clones. This specimen was PBMCs from blood, taken roughly 5 days after vaccination. The CDR3 in this case is CSATTPTGTTEYNEQFF. The base sequence is TGCAGTGCAACGACCCCCACTGGGACTACAGAATACAATGAGCAGTTCTTC.